In its sample, the clone carrying this T cell receptor beta chain ranks as medium-sized. The data belong to a study of HIV-infected patients and healthy controls. The repertoire came from unfractionated whole blood and reflected all unsorted peripheral T cells. cDNA was made from about 510 ng RNA using alpha and beta constant primers. Separate chain-specific third strand synthesis with multiplexing indices produced the alpha and beta libraries. In TCRdb, the 5' RACE reads were re-called with MiXCR into one record per CDR3 protein. The sample holds roughly 3,000 distinct CDR3 sequences; 20% to 25% are singletons and the top ten take about 30%. The sequence derives from an adult with HIV infection. Sequenced here: blood, sampled before antiretroviral therapy.

The CDR3 nucleotides read TGTGCCAGCAGCTGGACCCGGGGGGCCTACAATGAGCAGTTCTTC. This gives the protein CASSWTRGAYNEQFF. The chain recombines TRBV5-5 with TRBJ2-1, with 7 bases that match TRBD2. Losses at the gene ends were 3 bases for V and 2 bases for J; bases not matched to a gene: 5. CDR3 length equals 15 residues. Germline V CDR1 and CDR2: SGHKS, YYEKEE (reference sequence).